A selection of T cell receptor beta chains follows, all from one sample in a study of T cells after yellow fever vaccination. TCRdb called the 5' RACE reads again in MiXCR, with one record for every CDR3 protein. The sample yields about 230,000 distinct CDR3 sequences, around 6.7% seen once. The sequences come from CD4+ T cells sorted from PBMCs, collected on the day of the yellow fever booster vaccination. The receptors originated from a man under 40 who received the YFV17D yellow fever vaccine. Each CDR3 is given with its conserved first and last residue. A D gene is named only where the DNA matches it firmly. Size values are once, few and many counts, or a class for expanded clones, and some rows have none.

TRBJ2-2 TRBV10-3 many NA CAIASGNTGELFF TGTGCCATCGCCAGCGGAAACACCGGGGAGCTGTTTTTT
TRBJ2-2 TRBV20-1 few TRBD2 CSANAAGTNTGELFF TGCAGTGCCAATGCAGCGGGAACGAACACCGGGGAGCTGTTTTTT
TRBJ2-5 TRBV2 NA TRBD2 CASSETGLVRETQYF TGTGCCAGCAGTGAGACGGGACTAGTTCGAGAGACCCAGTACTTC
TRBJ2-1 TRBV3-1 few NA CASSPPGSQSNEQFF TGTGCCAGCAGCCCACCCGGGAGCCAATCCAATGAGCAGTTCTTC
TRBJ2-1 TRBV19 NA TRBD2 CASSIAAGGWNEQFF TGTGCCAGTAGTATAGCGGCGGGAGGGTGGAATGAGCAGTTCTTC
TRBJ2-6 TRBV6-5 many NA CASSYSLGLGGANVLTF TGTGCCAGCAGTTACTCCCTGGGACTCGGTGGGGCCAACGTCCTGACTTTC
TRBJ2-1 TRBV18 few NA CASSPPTGYNEQFF TGTGCCAGCTCACCACCGACTGGGTACAATGAGCAGTTCTTC
TRBJ2-1 TRBV20-1 many TRBD2 CSARRGSSYNEQFF TGCAGTGCTAGGCGCGGGAGCTCCTACAATGAGCAGTTCTTC
TRBJ2-2 TRBV5-1 few TRBD1 CASSAGQVNTGELFF TGCGCCAGCAGCGCCGGACAGGTCAACACCGGGGAGCTGTTTTTT
TRBJ2-1 TRBV7-2 few NA CASSLGGTTRDYNEQFF TGTGCCAGCAGCTTAGGAGGTACTACTCGAGACTACAATGAGCAGTTCTTC
TRBJ2-1 TRBV20-1 many TRBD2 CSAPSGLGQFF TGCAGTGCCCCTAGCGGTCTAGGGCAGTTCTTC
TRBJ2-1 TRBV5-5 once TRBD1 CASSFTGTGLSNEQFF TGTGCCAGCAGCTTTACCGGGACAGGGTTATCCAATGAGCAGTTCTTC
TRBJ2-3 TRBV21-1 NA NA CASSYDRRDTQYF TGTGCCAGCAGCTACGACAGGCGTGATACGCAGTATTTT
TRBJ2-1 TRBV7-2 NA TRBD2 CASSWTSGRLNEQFF TGTGCCAGCAGCTGGACTAGCGGGAGACTCAATGAGCAGTTCTTC
TRBJ2-1 TRBV20-1 NA TRBD2 CSARTSGSGPGSYNEQFF TGCAGTGCTAGAACTAGCGGGTCTGGGCCGGGCTCCTACAATGAGCAGTTCTTC
TRBJ2-7 TRBV6-2/TRBV6-3 many NA CASRTTGQLYEQYF TGTGCCAGCAGAACTACCGGACAGCTCTACGAGCAGTACTTC
TRBJ2-7 TRBV7-6 NA TRBD1 CASSLGRDRDYEQYF TGTGCCAGCAGCTTAGGTCGGGACAGGGACTACGAGCAGTACTTC
TRBJ2-2 TRBV12-3/TRBV12-4 NA NA CASILGTEELFF TGTGCCAGCATACTGGGCACCGAGGAGCTGTTTTTT
TRBJ1-5 TRBV18 NA NA CASAAGHGNQPQHF TGTGCCAGCGCCGCGGGACACGGAAATCAGCCCCAGCATTTT
TRBJ2-5 TRBV28 few NA CASTGGGVQETQYF TGTGCCAGCACTGGAGGCGGGGTCCAAGAGACCCAGTACTTC
TRBJ1-1 TRBV20-1 many NA CSVQGGRRMNTEAFF TGCAGTGTCCAAGGAGGGCGCCGTATGAACACTGAAGCTTTCTTT
TRBJ1-2 TRBV5-1 few TRBD1 CASSPLGPQGRGYGYTF TGCGCCAGCAGCCCGCTTGGTCCACAGGGGAGAGGCTATGGCTACACCTTC
TRBJ2-7 TRBV7-7 NA NA CASSPAEKAREQYF TGTGCCAGCAGCCCAGCGGAGAAAGCTCGGGAGCAGTACTTC
TRBJ2-7 TRBV3-1 many NA CASSQVQLSSYEQYF TGTGCCAGCAGCCAAGTGCAGCTCAGCTCCTACGAGCAGTACTTC
TRBJ2-1 TRBV5-1 many TRBD2 CASSGGTTHHWDNEQFF TGCGCCAGCAGCGGGGGGACTACCCACCATTGGGACAATGAGCAGTTCTTC
TRBJ2-2 TRBV9 many NA CASSVSPKKAGELFF TGTGCCAGCAGCGTCTCCCCAAAGAAAGCCGGGGAGCTGTTTTTT
TRBJ2-5 TRBV5-1 NA TRBD2 CAGKRVGGSQETQYF TGCGCCGGCAAAAGGGTCGGGGGGTCACAAGAGACCCAGTACTTC
TRBJ2-1 TRBV18 NA NA CASSPRSGAGEQFF TGTGCCAGCTCACCCCGGTCGGGGGCTGGTGAGCAGTTCTTC
TRBJ2-1 TRBV15 few NA CATSRAWQGGSNEQFF TGTGCCACCAGCAGAGCCTGGCAGGGGGGTTCCAATGAGCAGTTCTTC
TRBJ2-5 TRBV29-1 many NA CSVLRQEGETQYF TGCAGCGTTCTCCGACAGGAGGGCGAGACCCAGTACTTC
TRBJ1-1 TRBV20-1 NA TRBD1 CSATPGGANTEAFF TGCAGTGCGACTCCAGGGGGGGCAAACACTGAAGCTTTCTTT
TRBJ1-2 TRBV28 many NA CAISSRSGYGYTF TGTGCCATCTCCTCCCGGTCAGGCTATGGCTACACCTTC
TRBJ2-7 TRBV6-2/TRBV6-3 few TRBD2 CASSLAGLSYEQYF TGTGCCAGCAGTTTAGCGGGGCTCTCCTACGAGCAGTACTTC
TRBJ2-1 TRBV7-3 NA TRBD1 CASSPKPPGQGANEQFF TGTGCCAGCAGCCCAAAACCGCCGGGACAGGGGGCTAATGAGCAGTTCTTC
TRBJ1-1 TRBV3-1 many TRBD1 CASSESGQGVRRNTEAFF TGTGCCAGCAGCGAATCGGGACAGGGGGTTCGGCGGAACACTGAAGCTTTCTTT
TRBJ2-3 TRBV3-1 few NA CASSLQPGTQYF TGTGCCAGCAGCCTGCAGCCCGGTACGCAGTATTTT
TRBJ2-7 TRBV4-3 NA TRBD2 CASSQDGKAGGEQYF TGCGCCAGCAGCCAAGATGGGAAAGCGGGAGGTGAGCAGTACTTC
TRBJ2-1 TRBV3-1 NA NA CASSRPGQNNEQFF TGTGCCAGCAGCCGGCCGGGACAAAACAATGAGCAGTTCTTC
TRBJ2-1 TRBV11-2 many TRBD2 CASSLAGLAGGNEQFF TGTGCCAGCAGCTTAGCCGGACTAGCGGGAGGGAATGAGCAGTTCTTC
TRBJ1-2 TRBV12-3/TRBV12-4 many TRBD1 CASSPDRASGYTF TGTGCCAGCAGTCCCGACAGGGCTTCTGGCTACACCTTC
TRBJ2-5 TRBV7-2 few NA CASSKGGTQYF TGTGCCAGCAGCAAGGGAGGGACCCAGTACTTC
TRBJ2-5 TRBV6-5 many TRBD1 CASSPLGQQETQYF TGTGCCAGCAGCCCCTTGGGACAGCAAGAGACCCAGTACTTC
TRBJ2-2 TRBV28 few TRBD1 CASSFRRGQGGELFF TGTGCCAGCAGTTTTCGCCGGGGACAGGGCGGGGAGCTGTTTTTT
TRBJ2-5 TRBV7-3 few TRBD2 CASSLSSGSWETQYF TGTGCCAGCAGCTTATCTAGCGGGAGTTGGGAGACCCAGTACTTC